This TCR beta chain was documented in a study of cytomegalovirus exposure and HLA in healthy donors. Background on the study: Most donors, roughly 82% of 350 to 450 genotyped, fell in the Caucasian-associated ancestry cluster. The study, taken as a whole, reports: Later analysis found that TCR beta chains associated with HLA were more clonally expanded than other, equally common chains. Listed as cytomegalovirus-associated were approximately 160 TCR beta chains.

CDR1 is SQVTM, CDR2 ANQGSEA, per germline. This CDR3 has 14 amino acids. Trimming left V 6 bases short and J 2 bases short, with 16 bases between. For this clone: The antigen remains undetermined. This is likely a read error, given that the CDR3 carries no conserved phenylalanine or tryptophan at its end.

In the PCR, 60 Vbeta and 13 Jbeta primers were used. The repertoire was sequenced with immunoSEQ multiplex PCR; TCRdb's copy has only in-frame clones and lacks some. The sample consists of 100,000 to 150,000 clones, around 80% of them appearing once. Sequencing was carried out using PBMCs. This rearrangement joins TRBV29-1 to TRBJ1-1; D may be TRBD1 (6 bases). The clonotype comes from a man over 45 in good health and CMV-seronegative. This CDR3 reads CSVRKRDTNTEAFV. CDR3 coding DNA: TGCAGCGTCCGAAAACGGGACACCAACACTGAAGCTTTCGTT.